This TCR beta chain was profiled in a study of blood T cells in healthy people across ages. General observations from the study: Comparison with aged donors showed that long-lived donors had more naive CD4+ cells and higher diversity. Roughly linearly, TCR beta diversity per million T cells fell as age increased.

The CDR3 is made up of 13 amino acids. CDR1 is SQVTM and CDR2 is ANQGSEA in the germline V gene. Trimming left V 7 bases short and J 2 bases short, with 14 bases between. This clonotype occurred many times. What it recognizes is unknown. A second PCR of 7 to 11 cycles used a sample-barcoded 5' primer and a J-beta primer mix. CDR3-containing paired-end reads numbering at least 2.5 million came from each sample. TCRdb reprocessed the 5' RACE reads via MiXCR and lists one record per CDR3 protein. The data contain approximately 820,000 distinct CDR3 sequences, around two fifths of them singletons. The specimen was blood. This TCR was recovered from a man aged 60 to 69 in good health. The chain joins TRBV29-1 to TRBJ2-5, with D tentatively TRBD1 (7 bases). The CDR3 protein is CSAHAGQQETQYF. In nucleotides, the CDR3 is TGCAGCGCCCACGCGGGACAGCAAGAGACCCAGTACTTC.